Below are 9 T cell receptor beta chains sequenced from a single sample in a study of T cell responses to AZD1222 COVID-19 vaccine (TCRdb year 2021). This specimen's time point label, per the study, means: about 28 days (+/-7) after the second vaccine dose. Library method: the immunoSEQ multiplex PCR assay. The source is immuneACCESS, and TCRdb retained only in-frame sequences with V and J called. Part of the clones is not carried over; for the studies checked, unresolved V genes explain less than half of this, and the remainder is unexplained. The sample profile shows 110,000 to 150,000 clones; approximately 90% of them were found once. The biggest ten clones account for approximately 3% of the sample. Material: peripheral blood, obtained 28 days after the second AZD1222 dose. Receptors originate from an adult who received the AZD1222 COVID-19 vaccine.

V usage is TRBV7-9 and J usage is TRBJ2-1; no clear D gene. Germline loops: CDR1 SEHNR, CDR2 FQNEAQ (reference sequence). The CDR3 runs 12 residues. Deletions cut 4 bases from V and 10 bases from J, with 11 bases between. The DNA of the CDR3 is TGTGCCAGCAGCTCTTCGTATTCAGAGCAGTTCTTC. Translating gives CASSSSYSEQFF.

The chain recombines TRBV11-2 with TRBJ1-5; D remains unclear. CDR1 SGHAT and CDR2 FQNNGV come from the germline V gene. V was pared by 2 bases and J by 3 bases, with 5 bases between. The CDR3 sequence is 13 residues long. CDR3 amino acids: CASSLWDNQPQHF. The CDR3 DNA reads TGTGCCAGCAGCTTATGGGACAATCAGCCCCAGCATTTT.

This clone was detected only a few times. The chain couples TRBV27 to TRBJ1-5; D unresolved. Per the germline V gene, CDR1 is MNHEY and CDR2 is SMNVEV (reference sequence). This CDR3 has 13 amino acids. V dropped 0 bases and J dropped 4 bases, with 4 bases sitting between them. CDR3 residues: CASSLSGNQPQHF. The CDR3 DNA reads as TGTGCCAGCAGTTTATCAGGTAATCAGCCCCAGCATTTT.

V gene TRBV11-2 combines with J gene TRBJ1-2; 7 nucleotides line up with TRBD1. This CDR3 comprises 15 residues. The ends lost 6 bases at V and 2 bases at J; junction bases unmatched: 9. Germline-derived CDR1 and CDR2 are SGHAT and FQNNGV. CDR3 amino acids: CASRPLRGGNYGYTF. Here the CDR3 DNA reads TGTGCCAGCAGGCCGCTCAGGGGGGGGAACTATGGCTACACCTTC.

The count of this clone is one. CDR3 loop: CASSLMPGRGSDTQYF. Here the CDR3 DNA reads TGCGCCAGCAGCTTGATGCCCGGGAGGGGCTCAGATACGCAGTATTTT. The genes are TRBV5-1 and TRBJ2-3; 8 nucleotides agree with TRBD2. The junction had 8 bases not matched to a gene; V was cut back by 1 base and J by 4 bases. This CDR3 contains 16 residues. Germline CDR1 SGHRS, CDR2 YFSETQ. The whole variable domain, filled in from reference TRBV5-1 and TRBJ2-3, reads KAGVTQTPRYLIKTRGQQVTLSCSPISGHRSVSWYQQTPGQGLQFLFEYFSETQRNKGNFPGRFSGRQFSNSRSEMNVSTLELGDSALYLCASSLMPGRGSDTQYFGPGTRLTVL.

The genes are TRBV27 and TRBJ1-2; 10 bases align to TRBD1. Per germline, CDR1 MNHEY and CDR2 SMNVEV (reference sequence). V gave up 5 bases and J gave up 8 bases; unmatched junction bases: 11. This CDR3 is 15 amino acids long. CDR3 sequence: CASSIDPGTGVGYTF. DNA for the CDR3: TGTGCCAGCAGTATAGACCCCGGGACAGGGGTCGGCTACACCTTC.

The chain couples TRBV11-3 to TRBJ2-7; D uncertain. V lost 1 base and J lost 6, with 10 bases in between. Germline CDR1 SGHNT, CDR2 YENEEA. The CDR3 sequence is 13 residues long. DNA of the CDR3: TGTGCCAGCAGCTTAGGGCTTTCTTTCGAGCAGTACTTC. Its translation: CASSLGLSFEQYF. The whole variable domain, filled in from reference TRBV11-3 and TRBJ2-7, reads EAGVVQSPRYKIIEKKQPVAFWCNPISGHNTLYWYLQNLGQGPELLIRYENEEAVDDSQLPKDRFSAERLKGVDSTLKIQPAELGDSAVYLCASSLGLSFEQYFGPGTRLTVT.

This chain uses TRBV9 with TRBJ2-1, with 7 bases matching TRBD2. V gave up 3 bases and J gave up 9 bases; unmatched junction bases: 12. The CDR3 contains 15 residues. Germline-derived CDR1 and CDR2 are SGDLS and YYNGEE. The CDR3 spells CASSASGIELVEQFF. For the CDR3, the DNA is TGTGCCAGCAGCGCGAGCGGGATAGAGCTGGTTGAGCAGTTCTTC. Complete variable domain (other parts from reference TRBV9 and TRBJ2-1): DSGVTQTPKHLITATGQRVTLRCSPRSGDLSVYWYQQSLDQGLQFLIQYYNGEERAKGNILERFSAQQFPDLHSELNLSSLELGDSALYFCASSASGIELVEQFFGPGTRLTVL.

The rearrangement links TRBV28 to TRBJ1-1, with unresolved D. CDR1 is MDHEN, CDR2 SYDVKM, per germline. This CDR3 is built from 13 residues. Between the trimmed V and J ends, which lost 8 bases and 3 bases, there was a span of 13 bases. CDR3 residues: CASLSLEDTEAFF. In DNA form, the CDR3 reads TGTGCCAGCCTCAGTCTAGAAGACACTGAAGCTTTCTTT.